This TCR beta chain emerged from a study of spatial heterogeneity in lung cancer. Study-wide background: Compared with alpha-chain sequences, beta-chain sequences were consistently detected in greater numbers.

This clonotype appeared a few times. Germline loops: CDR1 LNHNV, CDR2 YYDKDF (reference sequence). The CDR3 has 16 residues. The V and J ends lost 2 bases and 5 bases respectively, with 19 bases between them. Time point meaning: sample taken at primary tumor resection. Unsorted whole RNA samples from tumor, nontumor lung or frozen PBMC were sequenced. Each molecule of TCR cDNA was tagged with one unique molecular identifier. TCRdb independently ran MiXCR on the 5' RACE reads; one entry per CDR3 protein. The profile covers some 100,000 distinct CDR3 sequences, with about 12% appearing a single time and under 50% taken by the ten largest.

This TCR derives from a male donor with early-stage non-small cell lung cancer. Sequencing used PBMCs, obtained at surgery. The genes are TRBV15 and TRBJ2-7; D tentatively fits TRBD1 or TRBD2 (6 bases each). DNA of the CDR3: TGTGCCACCAGCAGACCGGAGGGGGTCACAATGGACGAGCAGTACTTC. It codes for CATSRPEGVTMDEQYF.